This TCR beta chain comes out of a study of OX40 agonist ivuxolimab in advanced cancers. The wider study: Dose-escalation patients were diagnosed with hepatocellular carcinoma, melanoma, renal cell cancer or head and neck cancer.

Prior autoimmune disease or systemic immunosuppression barred patients. The V end lost 0 bases, the J end lost 6 bases, and 13 bases lay between the germline ends. Germline CDR1 and CDR2: SGDLS and YYNGEE. This CDR3 region has 14 residues. Data came from immunoSEQ multiplex PCR; TCRdb stores just in-frame clones and leaves some out. Of over 60,000 clones listed, about 85% were seen once; the top ten hold roughly 4%. The chain joins TRBV9 to TRBJ2-7; unclear D gene. This sequence originates from an adult with an advanced solid tumor such as melanoma, head and neck, liver or kidney cancer. Source: CD4+ or CD8+ T cells sorted from blood, taken in a trial of the OX40 agonist ivuxolimab. The CDR3 nucleotides read TGTGCCAGCAGCGTAGCGGGCCAAACGGCCGAGCAGTACTTC. It codes for CASSVAGQTAEQYF.